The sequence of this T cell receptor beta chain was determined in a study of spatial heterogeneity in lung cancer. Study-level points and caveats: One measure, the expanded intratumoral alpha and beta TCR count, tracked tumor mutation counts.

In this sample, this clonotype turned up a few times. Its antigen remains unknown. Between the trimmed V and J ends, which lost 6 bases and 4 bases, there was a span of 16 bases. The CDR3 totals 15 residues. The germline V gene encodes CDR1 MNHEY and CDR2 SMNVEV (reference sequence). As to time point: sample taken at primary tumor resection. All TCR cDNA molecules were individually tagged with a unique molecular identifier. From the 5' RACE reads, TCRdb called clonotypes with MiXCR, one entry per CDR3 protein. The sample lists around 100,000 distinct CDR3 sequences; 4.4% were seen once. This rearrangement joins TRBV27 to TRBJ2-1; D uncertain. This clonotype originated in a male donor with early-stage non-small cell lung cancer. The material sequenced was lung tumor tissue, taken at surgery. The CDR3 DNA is TGTGCCAGCAGGTCTATGGATGCTTATTACAATGAGCAGTTCTTC. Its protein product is CASRSMDAYYNEQFF.